One sample yielded the 14 T cell receptor beta chains listed below, sequenced in a study of blood T cells in healthy people across ages (dated by TCRdb to the mid-2010s). Receptor amplification or capture employed 5' RACE. Sequencer: Illumina HiSeq 2500. The second PCR ran for about 6 to 12 cycles and used a J-beta primer mix along with a sample-barcoded 5' primer. TCRdb trimmed public reads at Q25 via fastp, called clones via MiXCR and kept in-frame beta chains. Rows are unified per CDR3 protein, each entry keeping the most common DNA and genes. A total of around 780,000 distinct CDR3 sequences appear in this sample, roughly 25% of them only once. Of the sample, 3% is held by the ten largest clones. These data were likewise used in another study, on T cells of mothers and their children.

The sequencing sample was made of blood. The receptors stem from a boy under 18 in good health.

This clonotype appeared a few times. V usage is TRBV20-1 and J usage is TRBJ2-1; possibly TRBD1 or TRBD2 for D (5 bases each). CDR1 is DFQATT, CDR2 SNEGSKA, per germline (reference sequence). V was cut by 0 bases and J by 4 bases, with 10 bases left in between. The length of the CDR3 is 14 residues. This CDR3 reads CSAREGTVYNEQFF. For the CDR3, the DNA is TGCAGTGCTAGAGAGGGGACGGTATACAATGAGCAGTTCTTC.

This clonotype has at least ten counts. CDR3 amino acids: CASSRGGREETQYF. Here the CDR3 DNA reads TGTGCCAGCAGCCGCGGCGGCAGGGAAGAGACCCAGTACTTC. The chain is built from TRBV7-9 and TRBJ2-5; maybe TRBD1 (5 bases). CDR1 and CDR2 from the germline V gene are SEHNR and FQNEAQ (reference sequence). Trimming removed 5 bases at V and 3 bases at J, with 13 bases between. The CDR3 extends over 14 amino acids.

This clonotype has more than one count but fewer than ten. This sequence joins TRBV5-1 and TRBJ1-1, with 7 bases identical to TRBD1. Germline CDR1 reads SGHRS; CDR2 reads YFSETQ. The J segment lost 2 bases and the V segment lost 5 bases, leaving 6 bases of the junction unmatched. The CDR3 is 14 amino acids. This CDR3 is CASRPTGYNTEAFF. CDR3 nucleotide sequence: TGCGCCAGCAGGCCGACAGGGTACAACACTGAAGCTTTCTTT. Full variable domain (outside the CDR3, taken from reference TRBV5-1 and TRBJ1-1): KAGVTQTPRYLIKTRGQQVTLSCSPISGHRSVSWYQQTPGQGLQFLFEYFSETQRNKGNFPGRFSGRQFSNSRSEMNVSTLELGDSALYLCASRPTGYNTEAFFGQGTRLTVV.

This chain connects TRBV12-3 or TRBV12-4 to TRBJ2-7; 7 nucleotides line up with TRBD2. With V trimmed by 5 bases and J by 0 bases, 4 bases remained unmatched. This CDR3 spans 14 amino acids. The CDR3 DNA is TGTGCCAGCAGTCGGGGGGTCAACTCCTACGAGCAGTACTTC. It encodes CASSRGVNSYEQYF.

This clonotype was recorded once. The chain recombines TRBV6-1 with TRBJ2-1, with D maybe TRBD1 (6 bases). The last part of the DNA fits TRBJ2-5 better; the J call may be wrong. The CDR3 covers 16 residues. The germline V gene encodes CDR1 MNHNS and CDR2 SASEGT. The DNA for the CDR3 is TGTGCCAGCAGTGCCGGACACAGGGTCGTTCGAGAGACCCAGTACTTC. The encoded protein is CASSAGHRVVRETQYF.

This clonotype was found a few times. The chain is built from TRBV6-5 and TRBJ2-4, with 10 bases identical to TRBD2. The trim removed 4 bases at V and 5 bases at J, leaving 2 bases unmatched. Germline V gene data show CDR1 as MNHEY and CDR2 as SVGAGI. The CDR3 totals 14 residues. The CDR3 reads CASSFLAGENIQYF. As DNA, the CDR3 is TGTGCCAGCAGTTTTCTAGCGGGGGAAAACATTCAGTACTTC.

The chain is built from TRBV3-1 and TRBJ2-1; no clear D gene. This CDR3 has 11 amino acids. CDR1 is LGHDT, CDR2 YNNKEL, per germline (reference sequence). V lost 5 bases, J lost 9 bases, and 8 bases lay in between. The CDR3 sequence is CASSRAVEQFF. As DNA, the CDR3 is TGTGCCAGCAGCAGGGCAGTTGAGCAGTTCTTC.

This clonotype has a handful of counts. The chain combines TRBV7-6 with TRBJ2-2; D call uncertain. This CDR3 comprises 12 residues. The V gene lost 4 bases and the J gene lost 9 bases, with 9 bases spanning the gap. The germline CDR1 and CDR2 sequences are SGHVS and FNYEAQ. The CDR3 loop is CASSSRPWELFF. CDR3 nucleotides: TGTGCCAGCAGCTCACGTCCCTGGGAGCTGTTTTTT. Full variable domain (outside the CDR3, taken from reference TRBV7-6 and TRBJ2-2): GAGVSQSPRYKVTKRGQDVALRCDPISGHVSLYWYRQALGQGPEFLTYFNYEAQQDKSGLPNDRFSAERPEGSISTLTIQRTEQRDSAMYRCASSSRPWELFFGEGSRLTVL.

This rearrangement joins TRBV29-1 to TRBJ1-3; D is undetermined. V dropped 4 bases and J dropped 2 bases, with 9 bases sitting between them. Germline V gene lookup returns CDR1 SQVTM and CDR2 ANQGSEA. This CDR3 is 13 amino acids long. The CDR3 DNA sequence: TGCAGCGTTGGATACGAAGCTGGAAACACCATATATTTT. Protein: CSVGYEAGNTIYF.

This clonotype was counted a few times. The chain combines TRBV18 with TRBJ2-6, with D maybe TRBD1 (5 bases). The germline CDR1 and CDR2 sequences are KGHSH and LQKENI. V lost 3 bases and J 12 bases, leaving 18 bases between the germline ends. The CDR3 is 15 residues long. This CDR3 reads CASSPRQLSRIVLTF. The CDR3 DNA reads TGTGCCAGCTCACCTCGACAGCTGAGTCGCATCGTCCTGACTTTC.

The genes are TRBV5-1 and TRBJ2-7; maybe TRBD1 (6 bases). The CDR3 contains 14 residues. CDR1 SGHRS and CDR2 YFSETQ come from the germline V gene. V was clipped by 5 bases and J by 1 base, with 13 bases between them. CDR3 in amino acids: CASRTPGQSYEQYF. The CDR3 DNA is TGCGCCAGCAGGACGCCGGGACAATCCTACGAGCAGTACTTC.

The V and J genes are TRBV3-1 and TRBJ1-5; D not certain. Deletions cut 0 bases from V and 1 base from J, with 10 bases between. The CDR3 consists of 16 residues. Germline lookup yields CDR1 LGHDT and CDR2 YNNKEL (reference sequence). The CDR3 nucleotides are TGTGCCAGCAGCCAAGACCCCGGGTTCAGCAATCAGCCCCAGCATTTT. Its translation is CASSQDPGFSNQPQHF.

The V and J genes are TRBV14 and TRBJ2-7; D possibly corresponds to TRBD2 (5 bases). Germline lookup yields CDR1 SGHDN and CDR2 FVKESK. Trimming pared 4 bases from V and 2 bases from J, leaving 12 bases between. This CDR3 region has 14 residues. CDR3: CASSPRGRPYEQYF. In nucleotides, the CDR3 is TGTGCCAGCAGCCCCAGAGGGCGCCCCTACGAGCAGTACTTC.

This clonotype has just a few counts. This rearrangement joins TRBV7-9 to TRBJ2-5, with 12 positions matching TRBD2. The V segment lost 1 base and the J segment 1 base; nucleotides outside the gene matches: 10. Germline-derived CDR1 and CDR2 are SEHNR and FQNEAQ (reference sequence). The CDR3 is 19 amino acids. The CDR3 DNA sequence: TGTGCCAGCAGCTTAGGACTAGCGGGGGCCTCCCCCGTCCAAGAGACCCAGTACTTC. Amino acids: CASSLGLAGASPVQETQYF.